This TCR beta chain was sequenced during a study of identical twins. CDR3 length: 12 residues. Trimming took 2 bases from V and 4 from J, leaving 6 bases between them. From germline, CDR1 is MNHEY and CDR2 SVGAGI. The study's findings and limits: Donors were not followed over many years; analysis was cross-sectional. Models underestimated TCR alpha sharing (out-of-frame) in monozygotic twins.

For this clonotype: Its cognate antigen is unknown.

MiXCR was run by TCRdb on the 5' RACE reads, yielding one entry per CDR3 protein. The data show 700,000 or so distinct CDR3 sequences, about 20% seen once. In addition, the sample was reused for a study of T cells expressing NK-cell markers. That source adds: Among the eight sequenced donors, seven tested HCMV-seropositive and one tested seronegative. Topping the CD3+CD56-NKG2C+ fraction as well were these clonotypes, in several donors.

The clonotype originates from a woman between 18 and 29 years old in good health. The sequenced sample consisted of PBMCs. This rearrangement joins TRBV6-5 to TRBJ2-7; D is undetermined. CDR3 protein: CASSYNGYEQYF. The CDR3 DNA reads TGTGCCAGCAGTTACAACGGGTACGAGCAGTACTTC.